The entry below describes one T cell receptor (beta chain). There is no known antigen for this receptor. The record has no base qualities; no much larger clone is one base away. The entire amount of isolated RNA was reverse transcribed using the High Capacity cDNA Reverse Transcription Kit, so the sequenced TCRB transcripts were expressed ones. Deep immunoSEQ sequencing was applied to naive, central memory and regulatory T cell samples, giving an average of around 3.4 million total reads per sample. Sorted cells were lysed in RLT buffer and RNA was extracted with DNase-treated RNeasy Micro or Mini kits, depending on cell number. To prevent cross-contamination, each cell subset was processed individually, whereas patient and healthy donor samples were processed jointly. TCRB sequences were amplified from cDNA with the immunoSEQ multiplex PCR, producing 87-bp fragments spanning the CDR3 region. Sequencing of the amplicons was done on the Illumina HiSeq platform. The original pipeline was this. PCR bias was computationally corrected using synthetic template baselines, reads within Hamming distance 2 were collapsed, and singletons that could not be merged were discarded. Reads were aligned against IMGT to assign V, D and J genes, CDR3 length and insertions or deletions at six rearrangement sites. Clonotype counts were normalized to sorted cell number within each subset before computing true diversity and Gini coefficients with the tcR R package. The overlap coefficient, calculated on TCRB nucleotide sequences, was used to quantify repertoire sharing. Out-of-frame TCRB sequences from naive cells were analyzed as a proxy for the pre-selection repertoire. Held by TCRdb, this immuneACCESS table contains in-frame sequences only and omits some clones. Under half of the omission traces to an unresolved V gene where checked; the cause of the rest is unknown. That table is the source of V, J and clone size, and D and trimming were worked out from the DNA. The sample table contains 350,000 or so clones; only one count was recorded for 15% to 20% of them. The ten largest make up around 0.044% of the sample.

This entry is derived from a study of beta chain features in type 1 diabetes (dated by TCRdb to the late 2010s). General notes on the study: No differences in mean age, gender distribution, total cell number or subset yield were found between patients and healthy donors. A total of 107,917,701 sorted cells were examined across all samples, and a strong correlation was observed between cell number per subset and RNA yield. In the study, TCRB repertoires of sorted circulating CD4+ T cell subsets from recently diagnosed type 1 diabetes patients were compared with those of matched healthy donors. Regulatory and stem cell-like memory subsets were obtained from only 8 patients and roughly eight healthy donors, while naive and central memory subsets were obtained from all 28 donors.

Points the paper makes about the study in general: In all four CD4+ subsets, TCRB CDR3 length was moderately but significantly shorter in type 1 diabetes patients. Sequencing cDNA rather than genomic DNA could over-represent highly expressing activated cells, although activation and CD3 levels did not differ between groups. Because the HLA sub-analyses included only small numbers of individuals, any influence of HLA type on TCRB rearrangement was left unresolved. Naive, central memory and regulatory TCRB repertoires appeared to be more alike among patients than among healthy donors. PCR might favor shorter templates, but patient and control samples were amplified and corrected together, so any skew would affect both groups equally. At VDJ recombination sites, patients with type 1 diabetes made fewer insertions and deleted more nucleotides, a pattern implying thymic rearrangement abnormalities.

Each donor gave one peripheral blood draw, roughly 120 mL on average, collected into heparinised tubes. Naive, central memory, regulatory and stem cell-like memory CD4+ T cells were sorted on a BD FACSAria II using a panel including CD45RO, CCR7, CD25, CD127, CD95 and CD27. All sorted populations exceeded 95% purity. PBMCs were isolated immediately by Lymphoprep density gradient centrifugation and stained directly without culture. Samples were stained and sorted in pairs, with one healthy donor and one patient per experiment, so that batch effects were minimized. The receptor was derived from a woman aged 18-35 years in good health. Material: naive CD4+ T cells from blood. The cell subset or site label here, explained by the study, means: true naive CD4+ T cells.

The CDR3 protein: CAWTSGTSGSNEQFF. The DNA sequence reads TGTGCCTGGACCTCCGGGACTAGCGGGAGCAATGAGCAGTTCTTC. This sequence uses TRBV30 and TRBJ2-1, with 14 junctional bases fitting TRBD2. The CDR3 runs 15 amino acids, cysteine and phenylalanine included. The retained sequence is limited to the CDR3, 45 bases, with the frame set at the first base. Unmatched junction bases come to 5, with V trimmed by 4 bases and J by 6 bases. The germline V gene (reference sequence) provides CDR1 GTSNPN and CDR2 SVGIG.